These 16 T cell receptor beta chains share one sample of origin, sequenced in a study of blood T cell repertoires in COVID-19. Clones were read by immunoSEQ multiplex PCR, and TCRdb kept only the in-frame ones, dropping some. This table has some 30,000 clones, approximately 89% appearing once. Material for sequencing was peripheral blood. The receptor set was obtained from a man older than 75 with acute or convalescent COVID-19.

V gene TRBV27 combines with J gene TRBJ1-5; a possible D gene is TRBD1 (6 bases). Per germline, CDR1 MNHEY and CDR2 SMNVEV (reference sequence). This CDR3 spans 15 amino acids. Deletions cut 5 bases from V and 6 bases from J, with 17 bases between. The CDR3 loop is CASSKGMEGGQPQHF. Here the CDR3 DNA reads TGTGCCAGCAGTAAAGGGATGGAAGGGGGTCAGCCCCAGCATTTT.

The rearrangement uses TRBV28 and TRBJ1-2; tentatively, D is TRBD1 (5 bases). This CDR3 contains 16 residues. The germline V and J ends were trimmed by 7 bases and 8 bases, with 26 bases remaining between them. Germline lookup yields CDR1 MDHEN and CDR2 SYDVKM. In nucleotides, the CDR3 is TGTGCCAGCACTGTCGGCGGGACCCTGCCCCCTTTCGGCTACACCTTC. It yields the protein CASTVGGTLPPFGYTF.

This clone was found once. The J gene is TRBJ2-3, the V gene TRBV5-4; the match to TRBD1 covers 10 bases. The CDR3 runs to 16 residues. Germline assignment: CDR1 SGHNT and CDR2 YYREEE (reference sequence). V lost 4 bases and J lost 5; bases outside the gene matches: 10. CDR3: CASSASGTGVGDTQYF. Written as DNA, the CDR3 is TGTGCCAGCAGCGCATCCGGGACAGGGGTCGGAGATACGCAGTATTTT.

The genes are TRBV7-8 and TRBJ1-5; unclear D gene. Trimming shortened V by 1 base and J by 7 bases, and 8 bases separated the two germline ends. Germline V gene lookup returns CDR1 SGHVS and CDR2 FQNEAQ. This CDR3 contains 13 residues. CDR3: CASSLGRAQPQHF. As DNA, the CDR3 is TGTGCCAGCAGCTTAGGGAGGGCCCAGCCCCAGCATTTT.

The genes are TRBV11-3 and TRBJ2-3; 10 nucleotides match TRBD2. The germline CDR1 and CDR2 sequences are SGHNT and YENEEA. CDR3 length equals 13 residues. V was pared by 4 bases and J by 6 bases, with 1 base of the junction left unmatched. The CDR3: CASSSSGSDTQYF. The DNA of the CDR3 is TGTGCCAGCAGCTCTAGCGGGAGTGATACGCAGTATTTT. The full variable domain, rest sourced from reference TRBV11-3 and TRBJ2-3, is EAGVVQSPRYKIIEKKQPVAFWCNPISGHNTLYWYLQNLGQGPELLIRYENEEAVDDSQLPKDRFSAERLKGVDSTLKIQPAELGDSAVYLCASSSSGSDTQYFGPGTRLTVL.

The chain recombines TRBV14 with TRBJ1-2, with D maybe TRBD1 (5 bases). The CDR3 has 13 residues. V was pared by 2 bases and J by 8 bases, with 12 bases between. Germline-derived CDR1 and CDR2 are SGHDN and FVKESK. CDR3 sequence reads: CASSQRGSGGYTF. The CDR3 nucleotides read TGTGCCAGCAGCCAAAGGGGCTCGGGCGGCTACACCTTC.

The CDR3: CASSRTGGARYGYTF. The CDR3 region has the DNA TGTGCCAGCAGCCGCACAGGGGGCGCTCGCTATGGCTACACCTTC. The gene calls are TRBV3-1 (or the pseudogene TRBV3-2) and TRBJ1-2; 9 bases are shared with TRBD1. CDR3 length equals 15 residues. Germline V gene data show CDR1 as LGHDT and CDR2 as YNNKEL (reference sequence). V lost 4 bases, J lost 4 bases, and 7 bases stayed unmatched.

The V and J genes are TRBV5-6 and TRBJ2-1; 11 nucleotides match TRBD2. This CDR3 region has 15 residues. With 5 bases clipped from V and 2 bases from J, the junction kept 3 bases outside the gene matches. CDR1 and CDR2 (germline): SGHDT, YYEEEE. CDR3 in amino acids: CASRSSGRPYNEQFF. The CDR3 DNA follows: TGTGCCAGCAGATCTAGCGGGAGGCCCTACAATGAGCAGTTCTTC. Complete variable domain (other parts from reference TRBV5-6 and TRBJ2-1): DAGVTQSPTHLIKTRGQQVTLRCSPKSGHDTVSWYQQALGQGPQFIFQYYEEEERQRGNFPDRFSGHQFPNYSSELNVNALLLGDSALYLCASRSSGRPYNEQFFGPGTRLTVL.

The chain combines TRBV6-2 or TRBV6-3 with TRBJ2-1; the D gene is possibly TRBD1 (5 bases). Looked up from germline, CDR1 is MNHEY and CDR2 is SVGEGT. This CDR3 region has 15 residues. V was trimmed by 4 bases and J by 3 bases, leaving 13 bases between them. CDR3 in amino acids: CASSSGSLIYNEQFF. CDR3 sequence (DNA): TGTGCCAGCAGTTCAGGGTCCCTGATCTACAATGAGCAGTTCTTC.

CDR3 sequence: CAISGLQETQYF. CDR3 bases: TGTGCCATCAGTGGATTGCAGGAGACCCAGTACTTC. This chain links TRBV10-3 with TRBJ2-5; D is unresolved. The V gene lost 4 bases and the J gene lost 5 bases, with 8 bases spanning the gap. Germline CDR1 and CDR2: ENHRY and SYGVKD. This CDR3 comprises 12 residues.

The chain employs TRBV27 and TRBJ2-6; 7 nucleotides match TRBD1. The germline V gene has CDR1 MNHEY and CDR2 SMNVEV (reference sequence). J was trimmed by 0 bases and V by 5 bases; bases with no gene match: 7. This CDR3 has 17 amino acids. The CDR3 loop is CASSRGGQLSGANVLTF. The DNA of the CDR3 is TGTGCCAGCAGTCGTGGGGGACAGCTCTCTGGGGCCAACGTCCTGACTTTC. Variable domain in full (rest from reference TRBV27 and TRBJ2-6): EAQVTQNPRYLITVTGKKLTVTCSQNMNHEYMSWYRQDPGLGLRQIYYSMNVEVTDKGDVPEGYKVSRKEKRNFPLILESPSPNQTSLYFCASSRGGQLSGANVLTFGAGSRLTVL.

The chain recombines TRBV2 with TRBJ2-4; TRBD2 matches at 7 bases. CDR3 length equals 12 residues. V was clipped by 0 bases and J by 16 bases; unmatched bases: 6. The germline V gene has CDR1 SNHLY and CDR2 FYNNEI. In nucleotides, the CDR3 is TGTGCCAGCAGTGAAGCTGGGAGGGCCAGCTACTTC. Translating it yields CASSEAGRASYF.

J is TRBJ2-6 and V is TRBV5-5; D may be TRBD1 (6 bases). The ends were cut back, 3 bases at V and 2 bases at J, with 9 bases in the middle. The CDR3 extends over 15 amino acids. The germline V gene encodes CDR1 SGHKS and CDR2 YYEKEE (reference sequence). Here the CDR3 DNA reads TGTGCCAGCAGCTACTCAGGGGCTGGGGCCAACGTCCTGACTTTC. As protein: CASSYSGAGANVLTF.

This clone was observed once. CDR3 sequence: CASHQDRNQPQHF. CDR3 bases: TGTGCCAGCCATCAAGACAGGAATCAGCCCCAGCATTTT. The gene calls are TRBV2 and TRBJ1-5; perhaps TRBD1 as D (6 bases). V was cut by 8 bases and J by 4 bases, with 12 bases left in between. The CDR3 has 13 amino acids. Germline loops: CDR1 SNHLY, CDR2 FYNNEI.

The genes are TRBV7-2 and TRBJ2-1, with D perhaps TRBD2 (5 bases). The CDR3 consists of 16 residues. CDR1 and CDR2 from the germline V gene are SGHTA and FQGNSA. V dropped 2 bases and J dropped 0 bases, with 11 bases sitting between them. For the CDR3, the DNA is TGTGCCAGCAGCTTAACAGCGGAGAGCTCCTACAATGAGCAGTTCTTC. Its translation is CASSLTAESSYNEQFF.

The genes are TRBV28 and TRBJ2-7; TRBD1 matches 7 bases. Trimming cost V 6 bases and J 3 bases; bases outside gene matches: 5. The germline V gene has CDR1 MDHEN and CDR2 SYDVKM. There are 13 residues in the CDR3. CDR3 in DNA: TGTGCCAGCAGCCCGGGACAGAACTACGAGCAGTACTTC. It translates to CASSPGQNYEQYF.